This TCR beta chain was identified in a study of T cell responses to AZD1222 COVID-19 vaccine. Points from the study as a whole: A mostly white British donor set with more females was recruited, and clonal diversity was possibly underestimated. Unmutated variant regions are reportedly the target of nearly half of TCRs that are spike-specific.

The CDR3 loop spans 13 amino acids. Germline lookup yields CDR1 SSHAT and CDR2 FNYEAQ (reference sequence). The table came from immunoSEQ multiplex PCR; TCRdb's copy has only in-frame clones and leaves some out. The sample holds 110,000 or so clones, about 89% seen once. Concerning this clone: No antigen is known for it. One junction end does not reproduce the germline sequence, and a read error may be involved.

This specimen was peripheral blood, taken on day 0 of AZD1222 vaccination. The origin of this receptor is an adult in good health. V usage is TRBV7-7 and J usage is TRBJ2-3; TRBD2 might be the D (5 bases). This chain's CDR3 is CASSRDTTDTQYF. CDR3 DNA: TGTGCTAGCAGCCGGGATACCACAGATACGCAGTATTTT.